This T cell receptor (beta chain) was documented in a study (dated by TCRdb to 2013 to 2016). Study-level background: The study set out to test whether tumor-infiltrating Tregs in breast cancer get recruited from blood Tregs or are instead converted in situ from other CD4+ T cell subsets. The study at large found these results: The validation in the larger cohort was limited to a single TCR beta V-J rearrangement instead of whole repertoires. In terms of TCR gene usage, tumor memory CD4+ T cells clustered together with blood and lymph node memory CD4+ cells, as well as with lymph node naive CD4+ cells. The greatest overlap of tumor-infiltrating Treg TCR alpha and beta sequences was observed with tumor naive CD4+ T cells, followed by blood naive CD4+ T cells.

CD4+CD45RO+CD25- cells were isolated as memory CD4+ T cells. Tregs, naive and memory CD4+ T cells from tumor, blood and ipsilateral draining lymph nodes of 4 or 5 breast cancer patients underwent full-length TCR alpha and beta sequencing. Tumor tissue and lymph nodes obtained by ipsilateral axillary dissection were perfused with PBS, cut into small pieces and digested using collagenase I and hyaluronidase. Ficoll density gradient centrifugation was used to isolate mononuclear cells from either lymph nodes or 50 ml of peripheral blood. FACS confirmed that the sorted cell populations were more than 90% pure. This clonotype was detected once. Its cognate antigen has yet to be identified. No clone much larger than this one lies a single base away; base qualities are absent. Just one read gives weak support. Full-length TCR variable regions were amplified by 5' RACE PCR with constant-region reverse primers, and semi-nested PCR with Nested Universal Primer A was subsequently performed. The ReliaPrep RNA Cell Miniprep System was used to extract total RNA, which was then reverse transcribed into 5'RACE-ready cDNA with the SMARTer RACE 5'/3' Kit. Multiplex adaptors were used to barcode full-length TCR alpha and beta libraries, and the barcoded libraries were sequenced on an Illumina MiSeq. The paper's processing steps were these. For each of nine subset-tissue groups, sequencing data from the five patients were pooled, and the groups were then compared using unsupervised clustering of TCR gene usage. The Morisita-Horn index was used to calculate repertoire similarity, with shared sequences weighted according to their contribution to each repertoire. TCRdb reran the public reads through fastp at Q25 and MiXCR, keeping productive beta chains. Each CDR3 protein appears once, grouped with its most common genes and DNA. The V and J calls and clone size come from TCRdb's table, not from the authors' own analysis. Counted in this sample were just under 65,000 distinct CDR3 sequences; around a fifth of them appeared once. Together, the top ten hold about 3% of the sample.

Clipping removes 6 bases from V and 4 bases from J, with 11 as the unmatched junction base count. Inclusive of the bounding cysteine and phenylalanine, the CDR3 is 15 residues long. The DNA shown is the 45-base CDR3, in frame from base 1. Recombination linked TRBV12-3 or TRBV12-4 to TRBJ1-1; 7 nucleotides in the junction match TRBD1. The sample taken for sequencing was memory CD4+ T cells sorted from a lymph node. According to the study, the label for this sample's cell subset or site signals: memory CD4+ T cells, CD4+CD45RO+CD25-. The source of this sequence is a female donor with breast cancer. The DNA is TGTGCCAGCAGCCGCGCGGGACAGATGAGCACTGAAGCTTTCTTT. This gives the protein CASSRAGQMSTEAFF.